These T cell receptor beta chains were read from a single sample in a study of control samples from healthy donors and cancer patients. The method was immunoSEQ multiplex PCR; TCRdb's version includes in-frame clones alone and lacks a portion of them. Of about 160,000 clones in the sample, around 94% were seen once. The sample comprised PBMCs. These receptor sequences come from a man aged 60 to 69 with colorectal cancer. CDR3s leave out the opening cysteine and the closing phenylalanine or tryptophan. Each record gives: D gene, J gene, V gene, CDR3 protein. A D gene is named only where the DNA matches it firmly.

>.|TRBJ1-5|TRBV10-1
ASSEVWPQH
>.|TRBJ2-5|TRBV29-1
SGGPPGETQY
>TRBD2|TRBJ2-3|TRBV29-1
SVGVAGGSDTQY
>.|TRBJ1-6|TRBV27
ASSLAVLNSPLH
>.|TRBJ1-1|TRBV6-5
ASRRQDITEAF
>.|TRBJ1-1|TRBV5-1
ASSLLARGVTEAF
>TRBD1|TRBJ2-7|TRBV7-9
ASSAGQGSYEQY
>.|TRBJ2-2|TRBV3-1/TRBV3-2
ASSYTGELF
>.|TRBJ2-1|TRBV5-1
ASSLGGTSYNEQF
>.|TRBJ2-7|TRBV6-2/TRBV6-3
ASSQTEYEQY
>TRBD1|TRBJ1-2|TRBV27
ASSFGTGVGYT
>.|TRBJ1-1|TRBV28
ASSSHQGRASEAF
>TRBD2|TRBJ2-7|TRBV4-2
ASSQETSGGYYEQY
>TRBD2|TRBJ2-3|TRBV7-2
ASSFSGGGIDTQY
>TRBD1|TRBJ2-7|TRBV27
ASSFGTALYEQY
>.|TRBJ2-7|TRBV10-3
AIGQHYEQY
>TRBD1|TRBJ1-4|TRBV7-4
ASSLLGQGYTTNEKLF
>.|TRBJ1-6|TRBV6-1
ASSESLNSPLH
>.|TRBJ2-1|TRBV11-2
ASSPPMGEGNEQF
>.|TRBJ1-2|TRBV27
ASSLGQGSLYGYT
>.|TRBJ2-7|TRBV28
ASTPGQAYEQY
>.|TRBJ2-2|TRBV6-6
ASSGPENTGELF
>.|TRBJ2-3|TRBV5-1
ASSFQVTGPEKY
>TRBD2|TRBJ2-3|TRBV5-1
ASSASSGGSTIPRDTQY
>.|TRBJ2-7|TRBV25-1
ASSGQIGQQY
>TRBD1|TRBJ2-7|TRBV6-5
ASKPGQASYEQY
>.|TRBJ1-2|TRBV27
ASSFRGRGNYGYT
>.|TRBJ2-7|TRBV7-2
ASSLATGTRTYEQY
>.|TRBJ1-5|TRBV10-3
AISESEYSNQPQH
>TRBD1|TRBJ1-6|TRBV19
ASSEFPLTGGGTSPLH
>.|TRBJ2-3|TRBV5-1
ASSLGGPTDTQY
>.|TRBJ2-1|TRBV29-1
SVEGGGSSYNEQF
>TRBD1|TRBJ1-6|TRBV4-3
ASSVDRGGSPLH
>.|TRBJ1-1|TRBV19
ASGGGLSSEAF
>.|TRBJ2-5|TRBV6-6
ASSYSGVQETQY